A selection of T cell receptor beta chains follows, all from one sample in a study of T cells in Graves' hyperthyroidism and ophthalmopathy. TCRdb reprocessed the multiplex PCR reads via MiXCR and lists one record per CDR3 protein. The data contain 490,000 or so distinct CDR3 sequences, roughly 15% of them singletons. Sample: blood. These receptors were taken from a woman aged 30 to 39 with Graves' ophthalmopathy. CDR3s include the opening cysteine and the closing phenylalanine or tryptophan.

TRBV19 CASRSAGSGNTIYF
TRBV10-1 CASSEEGQGSYNEQFF
TRBV29-1 CSVRTGSYEQYF
TRBV5-1 CASSFSLALNNEQFF
TRBV28 CASSYASGSLETQYF
TRBV28 CASSPFAGGTADTQYF
TRBV12-3/TRBV12-4 CASSLSVDTGELFF
TRBV12-3/TRBV12-4 CASRADGGEQFF
TRBV14 CASSPWTGTYNEQFF
TRBV5-5 CASSLDGATKDTQYF
TRBV5-1 CASSLAGLIQETQYF
TRBV28 CASSFQGKQPQHF
TRBV4-1 CAGSPTPSPYEQYF
TRBV6-5 CASSYSKLPDSRFTDTQYF
TRBV20-1 CSARGRLNTEAFF
TRBV5-4 CASSLTSGPYEQYF
TRBV7-2 CASSTRQGSGNTIYF
TRBV30 CAWTIGGGNTIYF
TRBV12-3/TRBV12-4 CASRITRGLGETQYF
TRBV7-2 CASSLKGVQYF
TRBV30 CAWSVGYEQYF
TRBV20-1 CSARDLPQNTGELFF
TRBV20-1 CSAQKLAGDGNEQFF
TRBV7-9 CASSLGVSVNYGYTF
TRBV7-2 CASSLARVLAANTGELFF
TRBV12-3/TRBV12-4 CASSVQGVNEQFF
TRBV11-3 CASSLMGRVETQYF
TRBV5-1 CASSLSWVSSTGTSQDTQYF
TRBV20-1 CSARKSVSPYEQYF
TRBV28 CASTDRGTGSGEQYF
TRBV6-2/TRBV6-3 CASRVREGPPGELFF
TRBV4-2 CASSQDQTGASSYEQYF
TRBV12-3/TRBV12-4 CASSLGTSLPYNEQFF